The source of this T cell receptor (beta chain) is a study of blood T cell repertoires in COVID-19 (dated by TCRdb to 2020 to 2022). For the study in its entirety: Collaborator samples came from the United States, Italy and Spain and covered acute and convalescent phases of COVID-19. The material from the prospective study consisted of cDNA or gDNA derived from T cells, B-cell-depleted T cells, or PBMCs. The dataset comprised deeply sampled blood TCRbeta repertoires from subjects exposed to, actively infected with, or recovered from COVID-19. The repertoires were made available in a free public database intended to serve as a resource for research on the immune response to SARS-CoV-2. Samples came from the ongoing ImmuneRACE study (first 160 participants) plus 1,254 subjects from 6 global collaborators. Nearly every sample came with metadata listing a de-identified subject ID, COVID-19 status, age in years and sex. Where HLA class I and class II types were available, the types were taken from metadata supplied by the sample provider, not from assay-based typing. Study-level results and caveats: Clinical and demographic metadata were provided uncurated, with the amount varying by source and participant.

V was cut back by 4 bases and J by 0 bases, leaving a gap of 9 bases between them. From a lookup of the germline V gene, CDR1 and CDR2 are SNHLY and FYNNEI. The CDR3 measures 15 amino acids from cysteine to phenylalanine. Only the CDR3 portion is preserved as DNA: 45 bases, with reading frame beginning at the first base. TCRbeta CDR3 regions were amplified from genomic DNA using the immunoSEQ Assay, a bias-controlled multiplex PCR. For the original study's pipeline: The number of nucleated cells in each sample was estimated by amplification of reference gene primers within the assay. Sequence reads were collapsed and filtered to measure the absolute abundance of every unique TCRbeta CDR3 rearrangement. For each sample, productive Simpson clonality was calculated as the square root of Simpson's diversity index across productive rearrangements. Drawn from immuneACCESS, this table holds only the in-frame rearrangements with V and J called that TCRdb kept. Clones are partly lost; checked studies trace under half to an unresolved V gene and leave the rest unexplained. V, J and clone size reflect that table, while D and trimming were determined from the DNA. A total of 150,000 to 200,000 clones appear in this sample, about 80% of them only once. The ten largest clones take up roughly 3.5% of the sample.

Enrolling through a virtual design, the prospective study's participants ranged in age from roughly 18 to 89 years and lived across roughly 23 United States geographic areas. In the prospective study, participants were assigned to cohorts based on the clinical history participants reported in a screening survey and a study questionnaire. For ImmuneRACE Cohort 3, a participant was defined as recovered based on two consecutive negative NP/OP PCR tests, clearance by a healthcare professional, or resolution of symptoms. In the prospective study, whole blood, serum and a nasopharyngeal or oropharyngeal swab were collected from each participant by mobile phlebotomists. Participants in the prospective study had the option to provide additional blood draws and questionnaires over an approximately two-month period. Before DNA extraction, blood samples from the prospective study were shipped at room temperature or frozen.

As regards this clone: What this receptor recognizes is not known. Per-base qualities were not stored, and no clone one base away is much larger.

The sample was PBMCs or T cells enriched from blood (not recorded which). The receptor was isolated from a woman between 55 and 75 years old who had recovered from COVID-19. The chain is encoded by TRBV2 joined to TRBJ1-4; the D gene cannot be named for sure. CDR3 sequence: CASSVIIATNEKLFF. Here is the DNA: TGTGCCAGCAGTGTCATCATAGCAACTAATGAAAAACTGTTTTTT.